A selection of T cell receptor beta chains follows, all from one sample in a study of blood T cell repertoires in COVID-19. TCRdb's copy holds only in-frame clones and misses some; the assay was immunoSEQ multiplex PCR. In the table there are tens of thousands of clones, about 74% of which are singletons. The sequenced material came from peripheral blood. The receptor set was obtained from a man between 65 and 80 years old with COVID-19, enrolled during active disease. CDR3s include the opening cysteine and the closing phenylalanine or tryptophan. Fields, in order: clone size, V gene, J gene, CDR3 protein. A row's size may be missing; if present it is once, few, many or a size class.

>NA|TRBV7-3|TRBJ2-7
CASSPGTSGEQYF
>NA|TRBV4-1|TRBJ2-1
CASSHWGRADPYNEQFF
>few|TRBV6-5|TRBJ1-2
CASRRQGIGSYGYTF
>NA|TRBV5-1|TRBJ2-3
CASSLAKGSGTDTQYF
>NA|TRBV7-8|TRBJ1-2
CASSSTGHNYGYTF
>NA|TRBV7-2|TRBJ1-1
CASSVEGGVGTEAFF
>NA|TRBV6-2/TRBV6-3|TRBJ2-4
CASSGQAGVIQYF
>NA|TRBV27|TRBJ2-7
CASSSLAAGSGPSYEQYF
>NA|TRBV6-2/TRBV6-3|TRBJ2-7
CASSYSRRQNTYEQYF
>NA|TRBV5-4|TRBJ1-2
CASSLGGSGNYGYTF
>NA|TRBV20-1|TRBJ2-1
CSASPPHAEGIEQFF
>once|TRBV11-2|TRBJ2-7
CASSLALIYEQYF
>few|TRBV19|TRBJ2-2
CASSSPRTGRDGELFF
>NA|TRBV2|TRBJ1-5
CASTKTSGGNQPQHF
>NA|TRBV3-1/TRBV3-2|TRBJ1-5
CASSPFGPAGQSNQPQHF
>NA|TRBV18|TRBJ1-3
CASSPGTAGNTIYF
>once|TRBV18|TRBJ1-1
CASSPEQGASAEAFF
>NA|TRBV7-2|TRBJ2-7
CASSLASRASGSHEQYF
>few|TRBV4-1|TRBJ1-4
CASSQGDRGFTTNEKLFF
>NA|TRBV6-5|TRBJ1-1
CASEPSSQGNTEAFF
>NA|TRBV28|TRBJ1-1
CASSQTLNTEAFF
>NA|TRBV20-1|TRBJ1-4
CSASETGVAEKLFF
>NA|TRBV28|TRBJ1-5
CASSLGQPNQPQHF
>NA|TRBV11-2|TRBJ2-1
CASSLVRSLAPTYNEQFF
>NA|TRBV9|TRBJ1-4
CASSVDGAATNEKLFF
>NA|TRBV10-3|TRBJ1-5
CAIRDRGNQPQHF
>once|TRBV27|TRBJ2-7
CASSPWDRENEQYF
>NA|TRBV19|TRBJ2-1
CASQLGAAWANNEQFF
>NA|TRBV27|TRBJ2-7
CASSLDRGSYEQYF
>NA|TRBV6-6|TRBJ1-1
CASRSETEAFF
>NA|TRBV25-1|TRBJ2-5
CASSESGSWDQYF
>NA|TRBV6-5|TRBJ1-1
CASSSPGGMNTEAFF
>NA|TRBV9|TRBJ2-1
CASSVAGDRTGNEQFF
>NA|TRBV5-4|TRBJ2-2
CASSNRQGINGELFF
>NA|TRBV9|TRBJ1-3
CASSVRDRVTAGNTIYF
>NA|TRBV2|TRBJ1-1
CASSDIDGVGNTEAFF
>NA|TRBV28|TRBJ1-1
CASSSPGSRSSRDEAFF
>NA|TRBV5-1|TRBJ2-7
CASSLSSGRSYEQYF
>NA|TRBV12-3/TRBV12-4|TRBJ2-1
CASRIMAGNEQFF
>NA|TRBV5-1|TRBJ2-4
CASSMTGDVGKNIQYF
>NA|TRBV15|TRBJ2-3
CATRDRGTEYTDTQYF
>NA|TRBV9|TRBJ2-7
CASSVGEPSYEQYF
>NA|TRBV9|TRBJ1-3
CASSTGQLTSGNTIYF